The entry that follows covers one T cell receptor beta chain sequence. It lacks a known antigen. No base quality values were provided; no much bigger clone lies one nucleotide off. CDR1 and CDR2, looked up from the germline V gene (reference sequence), are MNHNY and SVGAGI. V sheds 3 bases and J sheds 6 bases, leaving 12 bases between their ends. Its CDR3 holds 14 amino acids, cysteine through phenylalanine. Only the CDR3 region is kept as DNA, spanning 42 bases read in frame from base 1. These data belong to a study of shared clonotypes between healthy human individuals (dated by TCRdb to the early 2020s). About the study as a whole: The cohort comprised a couple of women and three men aged 18 to 49 years. For each donor, three plates each were used for CD4 naive and CD4 memory, two plates were used for CD8 naive, and one plate was used for CD8 memory. Each donor's leukapheresis produced roughly between roughly 0.85 and 9.5 billion PBMCs. Different laboratories and diverse techniques were used to prepare libraries and sequence TCR repertoires, to increase sequencing depth and limit assay-specific biases. To estimate repertoire size and how much clonotypes are shared between individuals, the study performed deep sequencing of blood TCR repertoires from 4 to 6 healthy adults. Overall study outcomes, separate from this receptor: The small number of donors limited the genetic and exposure-history diversity represented. Incomplete sequencing was indicated by rarefaction of sorted-subset datasets, despite the large sequencing depth. Across four donors, roughly 5% of naive CD4, more than 3% of naive CD8, about 2.3% of memory CD4, and approximately 0.4% of memory CD8 clonotypes were shared. Sampling was limited to blood, and TCR repertoires in tissue likely differ from TCR repertoires in blood. Pairwise subsampling indicated that sequencing depth was expected to affect the degree of clonotype sharing among donors. Naive subsets generally had larger estimated clonotype richness than memory subsets did. Compared with non-shared clonotypes, clonotypes shared by all four sorted-subset donors had higher generation probabilities.

CD8 naive samples were obtained by positive selection for CCR7 among CD45RO-negative cells, yielding a CD45RA+CCR7+ population from which TemRA cells were excluded. The donors were healthy, HIV-negative adults with no recently reported acute infections or vaccinations. Only Caucasian adults living in Nashville, Tennessee, USA were represented among the donors. Blood was collected by leukapheresis, and PBMCs were isolated by Ficoll-Histopaque density gradient centrifugation and then cryopreserved in liquid nitrogen vapor phase. Analytical flow cytometry was used to check the purity and quantity of every magnetically sorted T cell population. Each sorted fraction had its genomic DNA isolated and then quantified by UV absorbance on a Nanodrop 2000c. Using the deep immunoSEQ assay, TCR CDR3 regions were amplified from genomic DNA by multiplex PCR. For each cell subset, the extracted genomic DNA was distributed evenly across all wells of several immunoSEQ 96-well plates, and each plate served as one replicate. Each replicate PCR for sorted subsets received around 200 ng genomic DNA, equal to roughly 30,000 T cell genomes. Purified libraries were quantified with a Qubit 3.0 fluorometer, sized on a Bioanalyzer 2100, and re-quantified with the KAPA Library Quantification kit. Every immunoSEQ 96-well plate was sequenced on a separate single-read 150-cycle Illumina NextSeq 550 flow cell. On the study's bioinformatics: Because only junctional sequences without quality scores were contained in the immunoSEQ output, filtering matching that applied to full-length reads could not be performed. Sequences were annotated with PyIR, a Python wrapper for IgBLAST v1.9, and V/J genes and CDR3 were assigned using IMGT germline references. Reads were filtered out if the reads had weak V/J assignments (E-value above 1e-6), no CDR3, stop codons, out-of-frame junctions, or ambiguous translated residues. V3J clonotypes were defined as sequences sharing the same inferred V gene, J gene, and CDR3 amino acid sequence. The percentage overlap between two repertoires was calculated by dividing the number of shared unique clonotypes by the size of the smaller repertoire. Richness of each repertoire was evaluated using RTK rarefaction, the Chao1 estimator, and Recon v2.1 estimates of unobserved clonotypes. For all TCRbeta clonotypes obtained by the gDNA method from several donors, generation probabilities were computed with OLGA. TCRdb carries this immuneACCESS record with in-frame sequences only. Its versions omit some clonotypes, under half of them owing to an unresolved V gene in the studies checked, with the rest unexplained. V, J and clone size are taken as reported in that table, and D and trimming were inferred from the DNA itself. Present in this sample are about 2.1 million clones, 90% to 95% of which were seen just once. Of the sample, roughly 1.7% falls within the top ten clones.

This receptor was identified in a man between 18 and 35 years old in good health. Some clones in this sample may be carry-over from other donors' samples. The sequenced material came from naive CD8+ T cells from PBMCs. Interpreted using the paper, the cell subset or site label stands for: CD45RA+CCR7+. This chain is built from TRBV6-6 and TRBJ2-1; the D gene assignment is ambiguous. In nucleotides, the sequence is TGTGCCAGCAGTTATATCGCAGGATTCAATGAGCAGTTCTTC. Its coded protein is CASSYIAGFNEQFF.